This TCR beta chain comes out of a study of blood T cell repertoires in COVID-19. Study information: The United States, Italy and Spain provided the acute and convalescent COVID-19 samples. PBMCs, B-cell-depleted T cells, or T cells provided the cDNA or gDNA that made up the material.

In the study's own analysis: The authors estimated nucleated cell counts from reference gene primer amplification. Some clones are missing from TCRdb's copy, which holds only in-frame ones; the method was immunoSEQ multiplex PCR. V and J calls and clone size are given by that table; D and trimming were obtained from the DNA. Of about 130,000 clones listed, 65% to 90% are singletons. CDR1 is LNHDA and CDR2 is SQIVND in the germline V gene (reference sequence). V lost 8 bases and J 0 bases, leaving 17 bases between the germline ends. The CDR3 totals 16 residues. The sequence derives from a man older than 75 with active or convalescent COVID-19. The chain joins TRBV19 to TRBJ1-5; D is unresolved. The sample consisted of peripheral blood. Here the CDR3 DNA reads TGTGCCAGTTCGCTCCAAGCCCTTTATAGCAATCAGCCCCAGCATTTT. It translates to CASSLQALYSNQPQHF.